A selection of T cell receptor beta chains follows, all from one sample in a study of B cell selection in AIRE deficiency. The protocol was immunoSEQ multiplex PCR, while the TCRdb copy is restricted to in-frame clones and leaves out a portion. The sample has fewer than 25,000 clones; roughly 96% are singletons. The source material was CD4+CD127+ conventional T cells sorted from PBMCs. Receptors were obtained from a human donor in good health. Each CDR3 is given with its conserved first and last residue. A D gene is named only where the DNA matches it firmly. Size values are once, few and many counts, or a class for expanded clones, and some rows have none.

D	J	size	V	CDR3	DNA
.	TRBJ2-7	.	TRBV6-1	CASSEVGKNYEQYF	TGTGCCAGCAGTGAAGTGGGGAAAAACTACGAGCAGTACTTC
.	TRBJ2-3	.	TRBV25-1	CASSDAGITDTQYF	TGTGCCAGCAGTGATGCAGGGATCACAGATACGCAGTATTTT
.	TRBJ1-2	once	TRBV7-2	CASSFAATYGYTF	TGTGCCAGCAGCTTCGCAGCTACGTATGGCTACACCTTC
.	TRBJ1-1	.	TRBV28	CASSSAHGGNTEAFF	TGTGCCAGCAGCTCCGCGCACGGCGGGAACACTGAAGCTTTCTTT
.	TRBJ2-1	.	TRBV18	CASSPMSGTYNEQFF	TGTGCCAGCTCACCGATGAGCGGAACCTACAATGAGCAGTTCTTC
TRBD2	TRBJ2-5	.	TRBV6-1	CASSPRGGQETQYF	TGTGCCAGCAGTCCTCGGGGGGGTCAAGAGACCCAGTACTTC
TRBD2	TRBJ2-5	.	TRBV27	CASAHTGTSYETQYF	TGTGCCAGCGCCCATACCGGGACTAGCTACGAGACCCAGTACTTC
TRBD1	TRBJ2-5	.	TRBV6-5	CASSYSGQEKETQYF	TGTGCCAGCAGTTACTCGGGACAGGAGAAAGAGACCCAGTACTTC
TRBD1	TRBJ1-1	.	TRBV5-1	CASSLSGGNTEAFF	TGCGCCAGCAGCTTGTCAGGGGGGAACACTGAAGCTTTCTTT
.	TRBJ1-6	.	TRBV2	CASSGPDPLHF	TGTGCCAGCAGTGGACCCGACCCCCTCCACTTT
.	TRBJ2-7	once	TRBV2	CASSGQLYYEQYF	TGTGCCAGCAGCGGACAGTTATACTACGAGCAGTACTTC
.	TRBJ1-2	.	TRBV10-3	CAISEGGGVGGYTF	TGTGCCATCAGTGAGGGCGGAGGGGTGGGTGGCTACACCTTC
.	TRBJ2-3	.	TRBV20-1	CSAVTDTQYF	TGCAGTGCAGTCACAGATACGCAGTATTTT
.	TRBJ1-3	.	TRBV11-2	CASSPTTGSSGNTIYF	TGTGCCAGCAGCCCAACAACTGGGAGCTCTGGAAACACCATATATTTT
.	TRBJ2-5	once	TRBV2	CASSIEETQYF	TGTGCCAGCAGTATTGAAGAGACCCAGTACTTC
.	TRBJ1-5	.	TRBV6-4	CASRTLLTGRGQPQHF	TGTGCCAGCCGCACCCTTCTGACGGGGAGGGGACAGCCCCAGCATTTT
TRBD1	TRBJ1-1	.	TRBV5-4	CASSLGAGGGVNTEAFF	TGTGCCAGCAGCTTGGGTGCAGGGGGTGGGGTGAACACTGAAGCTTTCTTT
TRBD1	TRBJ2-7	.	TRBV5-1	CASSSTGPTYEQYF	TGCGCCAGCAGCTCGACAGGGCCAACCTACGAGCAGTACTTC
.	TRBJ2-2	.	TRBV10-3	CAISEDKGNTGELFF	TGTGCCATCAGTGAAGACAAAGGGAACACCGGGGAGCTGTTTTTT
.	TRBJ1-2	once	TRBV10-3	CAISESTGIDYGYTF	TGTGCCATCAGTGAGTCTACAGGGATTGACTATGGCTACACCTTC
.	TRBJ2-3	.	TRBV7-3	CASSLVAFTDTQYF	TGTGCCAGCAGCTTAGTAGCGTTCACAGATACGCAGTATTTT
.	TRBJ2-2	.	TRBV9	CASSVGSRNTGELFF	TGTGCCAGCAGCGTAGGCTCCAGGAACACCGGGGAGCTGTTTTTT
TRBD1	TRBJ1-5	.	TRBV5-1	CASSELTGGGQPQHF	TGCGCCAGCAGCGAGCTGACAGGGGGAGGGCAGCCCCAGCATTTT
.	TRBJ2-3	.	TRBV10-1	CASSERASSSTDTQYF	TGCGCCAGCAGTGAAAGGGCCAGCTCTAGCACAGATACGCAGTATTTT
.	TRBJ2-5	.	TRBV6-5	CASKPGQRRETQYF	TGTGCCAGCAAACCGGGTCAAAGGCGGGAGACCCAGTACTTC
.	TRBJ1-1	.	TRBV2	CASNGGLNTEAFF	TGTGCCAGCAATGGTGGCTTGAACACTGAAGCTTTCTTT
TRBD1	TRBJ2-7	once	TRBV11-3	CASSQGTGGGSYEQYF	TGTGCCAGCAGCCAGGGGACAGGGGGAGGCTCCTACGAGCAGTACTTC
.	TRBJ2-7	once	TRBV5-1	CASSLSGPSYEQYF	TGCGCCAGCAGCTTGTCGGGTCCCTCCTACGAGCAGTACTTC
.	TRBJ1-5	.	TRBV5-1	CASSLEGGHSNQPQHF	TGCGCCAGCAGCTTGGAGGGGGGCCATAGCAATCAGCCCCAGCATTTT
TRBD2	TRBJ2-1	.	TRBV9	CASSASGTALAGGPLNEQFF	TGTGCCAGCAGCGCCTCCGGGACAGCCCTAGCGGGGGGGCCTCTGAATGAGCAGTTCTTC
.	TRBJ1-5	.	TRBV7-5	CVRSPTPITKRPSNQPQHF	TGTGTCAGAAGCCCAACCCCCATCACCAAAAGACCTAGCAATCAGCCCCAGCATTTT
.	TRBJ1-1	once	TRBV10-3	CAISAGQMNTEAFF	TGTGCCATCAGTGCCGGCCAGATGAACACTGAAGCTTTCTTT
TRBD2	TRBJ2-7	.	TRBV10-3	CAISGQGGAYEQYF	TGTGCCATCAGTGGTCAGGGAGGGGCCTACGAGCAGTACTTC
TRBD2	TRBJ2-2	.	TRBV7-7	CASSSGTSGSNTGELFF	TGTGCCAGCAGCTCCGGGACTAGCGGTTCGAACACCGGGGAGCTGTTTTTT
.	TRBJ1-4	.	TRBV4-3	CASHIARQKLFF	TGCGCCAGCCACATAGCACGGCAAAAACTGTTTTTT
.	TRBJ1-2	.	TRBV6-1	CASSEGYSYGYTF	TGTGCCAGCAGTGAAGGTTACTCCTATGGCTACACCTTC
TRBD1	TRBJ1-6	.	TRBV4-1	CASRYGQEGSPLHF	TGCGCCAGCAGATATGGACAGGAAGGGTCCCCCCTCCACTTT
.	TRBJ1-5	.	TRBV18	CASSPTHNQPQHF	TGTGCCAGCTCACCTACGCACAATCAGCCCCAGCATTTT
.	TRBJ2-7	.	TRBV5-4	CASSLGGLSYEQYF	TGTGCCAGCAGCTTGGGAGGACTCTCCTACGAGCAGTACTTC
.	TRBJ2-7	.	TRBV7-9	CASSPTGNHEQYF	TGTGCCAGCAGCCCCACAGGGAACCACGAGCAGTACTTC
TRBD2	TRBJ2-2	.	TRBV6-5	CASSNDGGSTGELFF	TGTGCCAGCAGCAACGACGGGGGGAGCACCGGGGAGCTGTTTTTT
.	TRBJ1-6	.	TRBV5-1	CASSLERGDYNSPLHF	TGCGCCAGCAGCTTGGAGAGAGGAGACTATAATTCACCCCTCCACTTT
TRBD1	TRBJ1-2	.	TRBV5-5	CASRLTGGLGYTF	TGTGCCAGCAGATTGACAGGGGGCTTAGGCTACACCTTC
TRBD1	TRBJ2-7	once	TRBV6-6	CASSTRQGTILYEQYF	TGTGCCAGCAGTACTAGACAGGGGACCATTCTCTACGAGCAGTACTTC
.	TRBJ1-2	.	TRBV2	CASSPSGSNYGYTF	TGTGCCAGCAGCCCCTCCGGGTCAAACTATGGCTACACCTTC
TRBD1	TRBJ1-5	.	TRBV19	CASSRQGQNQPQHF	TGTGCCAGTAGTAGACAGGGGCAGAACCAGCCCCAGCATTTT
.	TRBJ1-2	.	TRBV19	CASSLQGRGYTF	TGTGCCAGTTCTCTCCAGGGTCGCGGCTACACCTTC
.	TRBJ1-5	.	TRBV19	CASSWGNQPQHF	TGTGCCAGTAGTTGGGGAAATCAGCCCCAGCATTTT
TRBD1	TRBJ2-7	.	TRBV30	CAWTTGTVSSYEQYF	TGTGCCTGGACTACCGGGACAGTTAGCTCCTACGAGCAGTACTTC
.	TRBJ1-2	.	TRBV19	CASSIGQGVYGYTF	TGTGCCAGTAGTATAGGCCAGGGAGTCTATGGCTACACCTTC
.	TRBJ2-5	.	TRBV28	CASSLSGEKTQYF	TGTGCCAGCAGTTTATCCGGGGAAAAGACCCAGTACTTC